One and the same sample provided the 31 T cell receptor beta chains below, sequenced in a study of blood T cell repertoires in COVID-19 (dated by TCRdb to the early 2020s). The library relied on the immunoSEQ multiplex PCR assay. Sourced from immuneACCESS, this table was stored by TCRdb with only in-frame sequences that have V and J called. A share of the clones is absent; for the studies checked, an unresolved V gene accounts for under half, and the remainder has no known explanation. In this sample the table shows around 300,000 clones, 70% to 90% of which occur a single time. The top ten hold about 10% of the sample. The sample was peripheral blood. Receptor source: a woman aged 65 to 85 with acute or convalescent COVID-19.

In this sample, this clone turned up a few times. The V gene is TRBV19, the J gene TRBJ1-3, with TRBD1 matching over 8 bases. The CDR3 covers 17 residues. The germline CDR1 and CDR2 sequences are LNHDA and SQIVND (reference sequence). The V and J ends lost 7 bases and 2 bases, in that order; junction bases with no gene match: 13. CDR3 sequence: CASIKRGTGLAGNTIYF. The CDR3 DNA sequence: TGTGCCAGTATCAAGAGGGGGACAGGCCTCGCTGGAAACACCATATATTTT. Drawing the rest from reference TRBV19 and TRBJ1-3, the complete variable domain is DGGITQSPKYLFRKEGQNVTLSCEQNLNHDAMYWYRQDPGQGLRLIYYSQIVNDFQKGDIAEGYSVSREKKESFPLTVTSAQKNPTAFYLCASIKRGTGLAGNTIYFGEGSWLTVV.

The gene calls are TRBV18 and TRBJ2-7; D is ambiguous. The germline V gene encodes CDR1 KGHSH and CDR2 LQKENI. The V end was cut by 6 bases, the J end by 3 bases, with 12 bases between. The CDR3 runs to 13 residues. DNA of the CDR3: TGTGCCAGCTCCCCCGACACCGTCTACGAGCAGTACTTC. Its protein is CASSPDTVYEQYF.

The chain carries TRBV5-1 and TRBJ2-2; D remains unclear. V lost 9 bases to trimming and J lost 0 bases, with 21 bases between them. The CDR3 spans 17 residues. Germline loops: CDR1 SGHRS, CDR2 YFSETQ. The chain's CDR3 is CATSRGVGLSNTGELFF. The CDR3 DNA follows: TGCGCCACCTCGCGAGGAGTCGGGTTATCGAACACCGGGGAGCTGTTTTTT.

The chain links TRBV6-6 to TRBJ1-5; 9 bases align to TRBD1. The CDR3 extends over 14 amino acids. With V trimmed by 6 bases and J by 3 bases, 3 bases remained unmatched. Looked up from germline, CDR1 is MNHNY and CDR2 is SVGAGI (reference sequence). The CDR3 DNA is TGTGCCAGCAGCGACAGGGGGGACAATCAGCCCCAGCATTTT. It encodes CASSDRGDNQPQHF.

The chain recombines TRBV29-1 with TRBJ1-4; D possibly corresponds to TRBD1 (5 bases). CDR3 length: 12 amino acids. CDR1 SQVTM and CDR2 ANQGSEA come from the germline V gene. Trimming pared 6 bases from V and 11 bases from J, leaving 16 bases between. CDR3 sequence: CSVTTRVGKLFF. The CDR3 DNA reads as TGCAGCGTAACCACCAGGGTGGGGAAACTGTTTTTT. Full variable domain (rest looked up from reference TRBV29-1 and TRBJ1-4): SAVISQKPSRDICQRGTSLTIQCQVDSQVTMMFWYRQQPGQSLTLIATANQGSEATYESGFVIDKFPISRPNLTFSTLTVSNMSPEDSSIYLCSVTTRVGKLFFGSGTQLSVL.

The chain has TRBV6-5 and TRBJ1-1; no clear D gene. The CDR3 sequence is 10 residues long. Trimming left V 8 bases short and J 5 bases short, with 6 bases between. Germline lookup yields CDR1 MNHEY and CDR2 SVGAGI. The CDR3 bases are TGTGCCAGCCTACGAACTGAAGCTTTCTTT. This translates into CASLRTEAFF.

The V call is TRBV5-1, the J call TRBJ2-1; D possibly corresponds to TRBD1 (6 bases). Trimming stripped 0 bases from V and 9 bases from J, with 16 bases between. The CDR3 spans 15 residues. Germline lookup yields CDR1 SGHRS and CDR2 YFSETQ. The CDR3 spells CASSLGTRGTAEQFF. In DNA form, the CDR3 reads TGCGCCAGCAGCTTGGGTACGAGGGGGACGGCTGAGCAGTTCTTC.

This clone was observed a few times. The gene calls are TRBV19 and TRBJ1-2, with TRBD1 matching 7 bases. The length of the CDR3 is 13 residues. The V gene end was trimmed by 7 bases and the J gene end by 6 bases; junction bases not matched to a gene: 8. Germline assignment: CDR1 LNHDA and CDR2 SQIVND (reference sequence). CDR3: CASTAQGLDGYTF. The CDR3 DNA is TGTGCCAGTACCGCACAGGGGTTAGATGGCTACACCTTC.

The table lists this clone with a count of one. V gene TRBV19 combines with J gene TRBJ1-2; D is unresolved. V was shortened by 4 bases and J by 7 bases, with 16 bases between the two germline ends. This CDR3 has 14 amino acids. Germline CDR1 is LNHDA and CDR2 is SQIVND (reference sequence). The CDR3 region is CASSTPADGVGYTF. The CDR3 region has the DNA TGTGCCAGTAGTACACCGGCCGACGGGGTTGGCTACACCTTC.

The rearrangement uses TRBV7-9 and TRBJ1-1, with 8 positions matching TRBD1. Germline CDR1 is SEHNR and CDR2 is FQNEAQ (reference sequence). Trimming removed 5 bases from V and 2 bases from J; junction bases left unmatched: 4. This CDR3 is built from 14 residues. The CDR3 DNA follows: TGTGCCAGCAGCCGGGACAGGTTAAACACTGAAGCTTTCTTT. It codes for CASSRDRLNTEAFF.

In its sample, this clone was seen once. The rearrangement uses TRBV5-4 and TRBJ2-2, with 9 positions matching TRBD1. Germline lookup yields CDR1 SGHNT and CDR2 YYREEE (reference sequence). The CDR3 is 18 residues long. Losses at the gene ends were 4 bases for V and 0 bases for J; bases not matched to a gene: 10. CDR3 coding DNA: TGTGCCAGCAGCCCGTACAGGGGGCCGAGATCGAACACCGGGGAGCTGTTTTTT. Translating gives CASSPYRGPRSNTGELFF.

This chain uses TRBV5-1 with TRBJ2-3; D is possibly TRBD2 (5 bases). From germline, CDR1 is SGHRS and CDR2 YFSETQ. The CDR3 runs to 14 residues. V lost 0 bases and J 9 bases, leaving 14 bases between the germline ends. The CDR3 DNA is TGCGCCAGCAGCTTGGACCGGGAAGGAGGCACGCAGTATTTT. Protein: CASSLDREGGTQYF.

CDR3 sequence: CASSSPDRYEQYF. The CDR3 nucleotides read TGTGCCAGCAGTTCTCCGGACAGATACGAGCAGTACTTC. The chain uses TRBV6-5 and TRBJ2-7; D is perhaps TRBD1 (6 bases). Germline V gives CDR1 MNHEY, CDR2 SVGAGI. This CDR3 is built from 13 residues. Trimming removed 4 bases from V and 4 bases from J, with 11 bases in between.

J is TRBJ1-1 and V is TRBV12-3 or TRBV12-4, with D unresolved. V lost 0 bases to trimming and J lost 5 bases, with 7 bases between them. The CDR3 sequence is 13 residues long. CDR3 loop: CASSLARGTEAFF. CDR3 sequence (DNA): TGTGCCAGCAGTTTAGCGCGAGGAACTGAAGCTTTCTTT.

The chain's CDR3 is CASSPYPERGQGTDTQYF. The CDR3 nucleotides are TGTGCCAGCAGCCCCTACCCGGAGAGGGGACAGGGAACAGATACGCAGTATTTT. This chain connects TRBV11-2 to TRBJ2-3; 9 bases match TRBD1. Trimming at V came to 5 bases and at J to 3 bases, leaving 15 bases not matched to a gene. This CDR3 contains 18 residues. Germline CDR1 and CDR2: SGHAT and FQNNGV.

The chain combines TRBV27 with TRBJ1-2; a possible D gene is TRBD1 (5 bases). This CDR3 has 14 amino acids. V was shortened by 2 bases and J by 2 bases, with 9 bases between the two germline ends. The germline V gene encodes CDR1 MNHEY and CDR2 SMNVEV (reference sequence). The CDR3 coding sequence is TGTGCCAGCAGTTTACAGCGGGGGAACTATGGCTACACCTTC. Amino acid sequence: CASSLQRGNYGYTF.

CDR3: CASSQNRGQPQHF. The CDR3 coding sequence is TGTGCCAGCAGCCAAAACAGGGGCCAGCCCCAGCATTTT. The chain employs TRBV3-1 (or the pseudogene TRBV3-2) and TRBJ1-5; the match to TRBD1 covers 7 bases. There are 13 residues in the CDR3. V was pared by 2 bases and J by 7 bases, with 2 bases of the junction left unmatched. The germline gives CDR1 LGHDT, CDR2 YNNKEL (reference sequence).

The J gene is TRBJ2-5, the V gene TRBV7-6, with D perhaps matching TRBD2 (7 bases). Germline V gene data show CDR1 as SGHVS and CDR2 as FNYEAQ. This CDR3 comprises 15 residues. Trimming cost V 4 bases and J 2 bases, with 14 bases left between them. This CDR3 is CASSSAGAVQETQYF. CDR3 nucleotide sequence: TGTGCCAGCAGCTCCGCGGGGGCGGTTCAAGAGACCCAGTACTTC.

The chain links TRBV2 to TRBJ2-7; D may be TRBD1 (6 bases). The CDR3 contains 13 residues. Germline V gene sequence: CDR1 SNHLY, CDR2 FYNNEI. V shed 5 bases and J shed 3 bases, with 11 bases lying between them. The CDR3 region is CASSPRGGYEQYF. In nucleotides, the CDR3 is TGTGCCAGCAGTCCCAGAGGGGGCTACGAGCAGTACTTC.

V usage is TRBV20-1 and J usage is TRBJ1-1, with D tentatively TRBD1 (6 bases). Trimming stripped 6 bases from V and 6 bases from J, with 11 bases between. CDR3 size: 11 residues. The germline V gene encodes CDR1 DFQATT and CDR2 SNEGSKA (reference sequence). The CDR3 DNA sequence: TGCAGTGCCGAACAGGGAGCTGAAGCTTTCTTT. It translates to CSAEQGAEAFF.

The rearrangement links TRBV5-1 to TRBJ1-2; the match to TRBD1 covers 7 bases. The germline V gene has CDR1 SGHRS and CDR2 YFSETQ. This CDR3 contains 18 residues. The trim removed 3 bases at V and 3 bases at J, leaving 17 bases unmatched. CDR3 DNA sequence: TGCGCCAGCAGCTCGGGACAGCCTCTAACCGAGCTGTACTATGGCTACACCTTC. Translating gives CASSSGQPLTELYYGYTF.

The chain carries TRBV7-9 and TRBJ2-1, with D maybe TRBD2 (6 bases). Looked up from germline, CDR1 is SEHNR and CDR2 is FQNEAQ (reference sequence). The CDR3 extends over 15 amino acids. Trimming removed 4 bases at V and 5 bases at J, with 15 bases between. In DNA form, the CDR3 reads TGTGCCAGCAGCTCGAGAACGGGGGTCGACAATGAGCAGTTCTTC. Amino acids: CASSSRTGVDNEQFF.

The rearrangement links TRBV4-2 to TRBJ2-5; no clear D. This CDR3 has 12 amino acids. Germline loops: CDR1 LGHNA, CDR2 YNFKEQ. V was trimmed by 0 bases and J by 7 bases, leaving 6 bases between them. In DNA, the CDR3 is TGTGCCAGCAGCCAAGAAGCTGGGACCCAGTACTTC. The encoded protein is CASSQEAGTQYF.

The chain combines TRBV19 with TRBJ2-5; 8 nucleotides align to TRBD1. Germline V gene lookup returns CDR1 LNHDA and CDR2 SQIVND (reference sequence). J lost 1 base, V lost 9 bases, and 4 bases had no gene match. This CDR3 is built from 13 residues. The CDR3 sequence is CASTDRAQETQYF. The CDR3 nucleotides read TGTGCCAGCACGGACAGGGCCCAAGAGACCCAGTACTTC.

This chain connects TRBV7-6 to TRBJ2-1, with 10 bases aligning to TRBD2. V dropped 2 bases and J dropped 5; count of bases not matched to a gene: 6. Per the germline V gene, CDR1 is SGHVS and CDR2 is FNYEAQ. The CDR3 is made up of 16 amino acids. DNA for the CDR3: TGTGCCAGCAGCTTAAGGGGAGCGGGGGGGAACAATGAGCAGTTCTTC. This gives the protein CASSLRGAGGNNEQFF.

V usage is TRBV3-1 (or the pseudogene TRBV3-2) and J usage is TRBJ2-2; D remains unclear. V was pared by 4 bases and J by 5 bases, with 5 bases between. The CDR3 is made up of 12 amino acids. Germline V gene lookup returns CDR1 LGHDT and CDR2 YNNKEL (reference sequence). Written as DNA, the CDR3 is TGTGCCAGCAGCCGAGTTACCGGGGAGCTGTTTTTT. As protein: CASSRVTGELFF.

The chain combines TRBV7-9 with TRBJ1-2, with 7 bases lining up with TRBD1. The V gene end was trimmed by 1 base and the J gene end by 8 bases; junction bases not matched to a gene: 4. Germline loops: CDR1 SEHNR, CDR2 FQNEAQ (reference sequence). The CDR3 totals 13 residues. CDR3: CASSLGQGHGYTF. Written as DNA, the CDR3 is TGTGCCAGCAGCTTAGGACAGGGACACGGCTACACCTTC.

The rearrangement uses TRBV12-3 or TRBV12-4 and TRBJ1-2, with 11 bases lining up with TRBD1. The ends lost 10 bases at V and 7 bases at J; junction bases unmatched: 5. The CDR3 loop spans 12 amino acids. The CDR3 DNA sequence: TGTGCCATCCGGACAGGGGGCTTTGGCTACACCTTC. Its protein product is CAIRTGGFGYTF.

The rearrangement joins TRBV10-3 to TRBJ2-1; D may be TRBD1 (6 bases). Deletions cut 4 bases from V and 6 bases from J, with 16 bases between. The length of the CDR3 is 15 residues. Germline V gene sequence: CDR1 ENHRY, CDR2 SYGVKD. CDR3: CAISVVAGDGNEQFF. As DNA, the CDR3 is TGTGCCATCAGTGTAGTGGCAGGGGATGGCAATGAGCAGTTCTTC.

This chain uses TRBV2 with TRBJ1-1, with 9 nucleotides matching TRBD1. The CDR3 spans 15 residues. Germline lookup yields CDR1 SNHLY and CDR2 FYNNEI. V dropped 6 bases and J dropped 4; count of bases not matched to a gene: 9. The CDR3 DNA follows: TGTGCCAGCAGAAACAGGGGGCGCCGGAGCACTGAAGCTTTCTTT. This encodes CASRNRGRRSTEAFF.

The rearrangement joins TRBV3-1 (or the pseudogene TRBV3-2) to TRBJ1-4; the D is unclear. V was cut by 5 bases and J by 8 bases, with 9 bases left in between. The CDR3 sequence is 12 residues long. The germline gives CDR1 LGHDT, CDR2 YNNKEL (reference sequence). CDR3 sequence: CASSSPGEKLFF. DNA for the CDR3: TGTGCCAGCAGCTCCCCCGGGGAAAAACTGTTTTTT.